This TCR beta chain was captured by sequencing in a study of cytomegalovirus exposure and HLA in healthy donors. A remark on this clone: The antigen is unknown.

Whole-study results and caveats: An Asian-associated ancestry cluster reportedly showed fewer N-insertions than the approximately 670-donor mean in a later analysis. Several of the most significant clusters appeared linked to common viral pathogens, based on a later analysis.

In the PCR, 60 Vbeta and 13 Jbeta primers were used. Repertoires were generated with immunoSEQ multiplex PCR, while TCRdb's copy carries only in-frame clones and drops some. The table records 100,000 or so clones, under 80% of them present only once. The source of this sequence is a woman under 30 in good health and CMV-seropositive. Sequenced sample: PBMCs.

The CDR3 DNA sequence: TGCAGCGTTGAAGATTGGGAACTAGATTCGTGGGAGCAGTACTTC. This encodes CSVEDWELDSWEQYF. The V and J genes are TRBV29-1 and TRBJ2-7; possibly TRBD2 for D (5 bases). The CDR3 is 15 residues long. The germline gives CDR1 SQVTM, CDR2 ANQGSEA. V was shortened by 0 bases and J by 7 bases, with 19 bases between the two germline ends.